What follows describes a single T cell receptor beta chain. In germline, CDR1 is MNHEY, CDR2 SVGEGT. This CDR3 contains 15 residues. V shed 7 bases and J shed 0 bases, with 14 bases lying between them. The data originate from a study of blood T cell repertoires in COVID-19. Turning to the study itself: The cDNA or gDNA used as material had been derived from T cells, B-cell-depleted T cells, or PBMCs.

The protocol was immunoSEQ multiplex PCR, while the TCRdb copy is restricted to in-frame clones and leaves out a portion. The table includes 200,000 or so clones, around 85% detected once. This clonotype originated in a human donor with active or convalescent COVID-19. The donor label of this sample is uncertain. The rearrangement uses TRBV6-2 or TRBV6-3 and TRBJ2-3; a weak D match, TRBD1 (6 bases). The material sequenced was peripheral blood. CDR3 sequence reads: CASTPRGHSTDTQYF. In DNA form, the CDR3 reads TGTGCCAGCACCCCCCGGGGACATAGCACAGATACGCAGTATTTT.